A few counts support the clone carrying this T cell receptor (beta chain). The sample is drawn from a study of T cells in Graves' hyperthyroidism and ophthalmopathy. The CDR3 extends over 15 amino acids. Looked up from germline, CDR1 is SGHTA and CDR2 is FQGNSA. V trimming: 5 bases; J trimming: 7 bases; junction bases outside the gene matches: 8. RNA transcripts yielded amplified TCR beta CDR3 regions. The HTBI primer set served for first-round RT-PCR of the TCR CDR3. Via MiXCR, TCRdb re-called the multiplex PCR reads, giving one row per CDR3 protein. The table shows under 450,000 distinct CDR3 sequences, with 15% to 19% occurring only once.

The J gene is TRBJ1-5, the V gene TRBV7-2; 10 nucleotides align to TRBD1. The sample taken for sequencing was blood. The origin of this receptor is a woman aged 18 to 35 with Graves' hyperthyroidism. The CDR3 DNA follows: TGTGCCAGCAGCCCCTGGGGGACAGGGGAGCAGCCCCAGCATTTT. Encoded protein: CASSPWGTGEQPQHF.